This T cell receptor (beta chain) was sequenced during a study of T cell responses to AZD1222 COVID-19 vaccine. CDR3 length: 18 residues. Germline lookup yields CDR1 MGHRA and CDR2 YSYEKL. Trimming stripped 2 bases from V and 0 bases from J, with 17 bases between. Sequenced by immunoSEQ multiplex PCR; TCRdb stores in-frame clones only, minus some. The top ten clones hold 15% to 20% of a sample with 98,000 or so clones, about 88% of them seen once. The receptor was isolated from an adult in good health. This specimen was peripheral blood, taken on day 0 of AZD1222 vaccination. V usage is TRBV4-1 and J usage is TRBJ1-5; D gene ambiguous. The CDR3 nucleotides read TGCGCCAGCAGCCAATTTTCCCTGTCGCTTTATAGCAATCAGCCCCAGCATTTT. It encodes CASSQFSLSLYSNQPQHF.